This T cell receptor (beta chain) was identified in a study of blood T cell repertoires in COVID-19. Overall study context: Italy, Spain and the United States were the sources of the convalescent and acute COVID-19 samples.

Per the authors' pipeline: Nucleated cell number was recorded as an estimate derived from reference gene primer amplification. Here immunoSEQ multiplex PCR was the method, and the copy in TCRdb shows in-frame clones only, minus some. V, J and clone size derive from that table, while D and trimming were established from the DNA sequence. Of roughly 340,000 clones detected, 88% appear once; the ten largest clones hold 6% to 8.5%. The CDR3 is made up of 17 amino acids. Trimming removed 4 bases from V and 1 base from J; junction bases left unmatched: 13. The V gene's germline CDR1 is LGHNA and CDR2 YSLEER. Enrollment of patients from Seattle took place during active infection, with longitudinal follow-up.

The sample taken for sequencing was peripheral blood. The clonotype comes from a woman in her 70s with COVID-19, enrolled during active disease. This rearrangement joins TRBV4-3 to TRBJ2-7; 7 bases are shared with TRBD1. The chain's CDR3 is CASSLLIRDRESYEQYF. The CDR3 DNA is TGCGCCAGCAGCCTATTGATACGGGACAGAGAGTCCTACGAGCAGTACTTC.